A selection of T cell receptor beta chains follows, all from one sample in a study of read filtering for tumor transcriptome and immune sequencing. TCRdb re-called the reads with MiXCR, one entry per CDR3 protein. The sample shows about 57,000 distinct CDR3 sequences, 20% to 25% of them seen only once. The sample taken for sequencing was a population of CD138-negative cells sorted from bone marrow. The receptors come from a donor aged 40 or over with multiple myeloma. The CDR3 runs from the conserved cysteine through the conserved F or W. Fields, in order: D gene, V gene, J gene, clone size, CDR3 protein, CDR3 DNA. A D gene is named only where the DNA matches it firmly. Clone size is not always given. Where it is, it says once, few, many or a class for expanded clones.

D: -; V: TRBV7-9; J: TRBJ1-4; size: many; CDR3: CASSFGGADEKLFF; DNA: TGTGCCAGCAGCTTCGGGGGGGCCGATGAAAAACTGTTTTTT
D: -; V: TRBV29-1; J: TRBJ1-1; size: -; CDR3: CSVVKGSMYTEASF; DNA: TGCAGCGTTGTAAAGGGCTCCATGTACACTGAAGCTTCCTTT
D: TRBD2; V: TRBV12-3/TRBV12-4; J: TRBJ2-5; size: -; CDR3: CASKVAGGQETQYF; DNA: TGTGCCAGCAAGGTAGCGGGGGGACAAGAGACCCAGTACTTC
D: TRBD2; V: TRBV30; J: TRBJ2-1; size: many; CDR3: CAWKTVGGSEQFF; DNA: TGTGCCTGGAAGACGGTGGGGGGGAGTGAGCAGTTCTTC
D: -; V: TRBV6-2/TRBV6-3; J: TRBJ1-1; size: few; CDR3: CASSYSRATEAFF; DNA: TGTGCCAGCAGTTACTCCCGGGCTACTGAAGCTTTCTTT
D: -; V: TRBV10-2; J: TRBJ1-2; size: many; CDR3: CASSESRGYYGYTF; DNA: TGCGCCAGCAGTGAGTCGAGAGGGTACTATGGCTACACCTTC
D: TRBD2; V: TRBV20-1; J: TRBJ2-7; size: many; CDR3: CSAREQGLSYEQYF; DNA: TGCAGTGCTAGAGAGCAGGGACTAAGCTACGAGCAGTACTTC
D: -; V: TRBV6-6; J: TRBJ2-5; size: many; CDR3: CASSQREETQYF; DNA: TGTGCCAGCAGTCAAAGAGAAGAGACCCAGTACTTC
D: -; V: TRBV25-1; J: TRBJ2-7; size: many; CDR3: CASSPVGRTYEQYF; DNA: TGTGCCAGCAGCCCTGTCGGCAGAACCTACGAGCAGTACTTC
D: TRBD1; V: TRBV18; J: TRBJ2-1; size: many; CDR3: CASSPGQGALGEQFF; DNA: TGTGCCAGCTCACCTGGACAGGGGGCTTTGGGTGAGCAGTTCTTC
D: TRBD2; V: TRBV6-2/TRBV6-3; J: TRBJ2-1; size: many; CDR3: CASSYSWGRGVDNEQFF; DNA: TGTGCCAGCAGTTACTCGTGGGGACGGGGGGTCGACAATGAGCAGTTCTTC
D: -; V: TRBV20-1; J: TRBJ2-5; size: -; CDR3: CSASKLETQYF; DNA: TGCAGTGCTTCTAAATTAGAGACCCAGTACTTC
D: -; V: TRBV5-1; J: TRBJ2-2; size: many; CDR3: CASSLGMIAGELFF; DNA: TGCGCCAGCAGCCTAGGGATGATCGCCGGGGAGCTGTTTTTT
D: -; V: TRBV12-3/TRBV12-4; J: TRBJ2-5; size: many; CDR3: CASSFELETQYF; DNA: TGTGCCAGCAGTTTTGAGTTGGAGACCCAGTACTTC
D: -; V: TRBV28; J: TRBJ2-3; size: -; CDR3: CASSLGASWDTQYF; DNA: TGTGCCAGCAGTTTGGGAGCCTCGTGGGACACGCAGTATTTT
D: TRBD1; V: TRBV4-1; J: TRBJ2-6; size: few; CDR3: CASSQDLGQHTSGANVLTF; DNA: TGCGCCAGCAGCCAAGACTTGGGACAGCATACCTCTGGGGCCAACGTCCTGACTTTC
D: -; V: TRBV28; J: TRBJ1-5; size: many; CDR3: CASIGGSNQPQHF; DNA: TGTGCCAGCATAGGGGGGTCCAATCAGCCCCAGCATTTT
D: TRBD2; V: TRBV19; J: TRBJ2-5; size: -; CDR3: CASSIGLAGDLQETQYF; DNA: TGTGCCAGTAGTATAGGACTAGCGGGAGACCTACAAGAGACCCAGTACTTC
D: -; V: TRBV10-3; J: TRBJ1-2; size: once; CDR3: CATLAGYYGYTF; DNA: TGTGCCACCTTGGCCGGATACTATGGCTACACCTTC
D: TRBD1; V: TRBV10-3; J: TRBJ2-4; size: many; CDR3: CAISGRQGLAKNIQYF; DNA: TGTGCCATCAGTGGAAGACAGGGTCTAGCCAAAAACATTCAGTACTTC
D: -; V: TRBV5-1; J: TRBJ2-6; size: many; CDR3: CASSLSEGANVLTF; DNA: TGCGCCAGCAGCTTGAGTGAAGGGGCCAACGTCCTGACTTTC
D: TRBD2; V: TRBV14; J: TRBJ2-2; size: many; CDR3: CASSQFGGAGDTGELFF; DNA: TGTGCCAGCAGCCAGTTCGGGGGGGCCGGAGACACCGGGGAGCTGTTTTTT
D: TRBD2; V: TRBV20-1; J: TRBJ2-1; size: many; CDR3: CSATGTSGNEQFF; DNA: TGCAGTGCTACCGGGACTAGCGGCAATGAGCAGTTCTTC
D: -; V: TRBV15; J: TRBJ1-1; size: -; CDR3: CATSQRTVNTEAFF; DNA: TGTGCCACCAGTCAGAGGACGGTGAACACTGAAGCTTTCTTT
D: -; V: TRBV28; J: TRBJ1-2; size: -; CDR3: CASREIREHYGYTF; DNA: TGTGCCAGCAGGGAGATCAGGGAGCACTATGGCTACACCTTC
D: -; V: TRBV5-4; J: TRBJ1-2; size: -; CDR3: CASSLVLGIGYGYTF; DNA: TGTGCCAGCAGCTTGGTATTGGGTATCGGCTATGGCTACACCTTC
D: -; V: TRBV24-1; J: TRBJ2-2; size: many; CDR3: CATSDWVDPGELFF; DNA: TGTGCCACCAGTGATTGGGTGGACCCCGGGGAGCTGTTTTTT
D: -; V: TRBV6-2/TRBV6-3; J: TRBJ2-7; size: few; CDR3: CASSDTTYEQYF; DNA: TGTGCCAGCAGTGACACCACCTACGAGCAGTACTTC
D: -; V: TRBV20-1; J: TRBJ2-2; size: -; CDR3: CSAPVGGQSNTGELFF; DNA: TGCAGTGCTCCGGTCGGGGGGCAATCGAACACCGGGGAGCTGTTTTTT
D: -; V: TRBV11-2; J: TRBJ2-3; size: many; CDR3: CASSRAQEDTQYF; DNA: TGTGCCAGCAGCCGCGCACAAGAAGATACGCAGTATTTT
D: -; V: TRBV7-2; J: TRBJ1-5; size: many; CDR3: CASSSDGGGSNQPQHF; DNA: TGTGCCAGCAGCTCGGACGGGGGGGGTAGCAATCAGCCCCAGCATTTT
D: -; V: TRBV28; J: TRBJ2-7; size: many; CDR3: CASSGPDSPYEQYF; DNA: TGTGCCAGCAGCGGCCCGGACAGTCCGTACGAGCAGTACTTC
D: -; V: TRBV14; J: TRBJ2-4; size: -; CDR3: CASSQARNIQYF; DNA: TGTGCCAGCAGCCAAGCCCGAAACATTCAGTACTTC
D: -; V: TRBV12-3/TRBV12-4; J: TRBJ2-3; size: many; CDR3: CASSSRTGSADTQYF; DNA: TGTGCCAGCAGCTCCCGGACTGGTTCCGCAGATACGCAGTATTTT
D: -; V: TRBV6-1; J: TRBJ1-1; size: many; CDR3: CASSEGPPAEAFF; DNA: TGTGCCAGCAGTGAAGGTCCCCCGGCTGAAGCTTTCTTT
D: -; V: TRBV18; J: TRBJ2-3; size: few; CDR3: CASSPSPATYTQYF; DNA: TGTGCCAGCTCACCATCGCCGGCCACCTATACGCAGTATTTT
D: -; V: TRBV28; J: TRBJ2-5; size: many; CDR3: CASSLTGGKTQYF; DNA: TGTGCCAGCAGTTTAACAGGCGGAAAGACCCAGTACTTC
D: TRBD2; V: TRBV6-5; J: TRBJ2-1; size: many; CDR3: CASSRGGHPYNEQFF; DNA: TGTGCCAGCAGTCGGGGGGGTCACCCCTACAATGAGCAGTTCTTC
D: TRBD2; V: TRBV20-1; J: TRBJ2-7; size: many; CDR3: CSARSALRTSSSYEQYF; DNA: TGCAGTGCTAGATCTGCCCTCCGGACTAGCAGCTCCTACGAGCAGTACTTC